This T cell receptor beta chain was documented in a study of blood T cell repertoires in COVID-19. Sequencing used immunoSEQ multiplex PCR; TCRdb keeps in-frame clones, though not all of them. The sample carries fewer than 90,000 clones, roughly 87% recorded once. The CDR3 length is 15 residues. V lost 4 bases and J lost 3, with 11 bases in between. In germline, CDR1 is SGHDT, CDR2 YYEEEE. This chain connects TRBV5-6 to TRBJ1-6; D ambiguous. The material sequenced was peripheral blood. This clonotype was sampled from a male donor with acute or convalescent COVID-19. CDR3 DNA: TGTGCCAGCAGCAACCGCGGGGACTATAATTCACCCCTCCACTTT. It specifies CASSNRGDYNSPLHF.